What follows are 14 T cell receptor beta chains derived from one specimen sequenced in a study of blood T cell repertoires in COVID-19. Libraries were prepared by immunoSEQ multiplex PCR; TCRdb keeps only in-frame clonotypes and omits some of them. Of 55,000 to 75,000 clones in the sample, approximately 80% were seen once. The specimen was peripheral blood. These receptors were obtained from an elderly man with active or convalescent COVID-19.

This sequence joins TRBV28 and TRBJ1-2; a possible D gene is TRBD1 (6 bases). CDR1 and CDR2 from the germline V gene are MDHEN and SYDVKM. The CDR3 sequence is 15 residues long. Between the trimmed V and J ends, which lost 3 bases and 0 bases, there was a span of 11 bases. For the CDR3, the DNA is TGTGCCAGCAGTTTGGAAGACAGGCCTAACTATGGCTACACCTTC. It codes for CASSLEDRPNYGYTF.

The CDR3 DNA reads TGTGCCAGCAGCGTAGGAACAGGGGAACATGTGCAGTACTTC. Amino acid sequence: CASSVGTGEHVQYF. V and J are TRBV9 and TRBJ2-7; 7 positions match TRBD1. This CDR3 spans 14 amino acids. Looked up from germline, CDR1 is SGDLS and CDR2 is YYNGEE. Trimming at V came to 0 bases and at J to 9 bases, leaving 9 bases not matched to a gene.

The chain is built from TRBV12-3 or TRBV12-4 and TRBJ2-5; D perhaps matches TRBD1 (5 bases). V lost 7 bases to trimming and J lost 9 bases, with 12 bases between them. The CDR3 sequence is 11 residues long. CDR3 in amino acids: CASNTQGAQYF. In DNA, the CDR3 is TGTGCCAGCAACACGCAAGGGGCCCAGTACTTC.

The J gene is TRBJ1-5, the V gene TRBV27, with 7 bases identical to TRBD1. J gave up 3 bases and V 6 bases, and 5 bases lay outside the gene matches. The CDR3 covers 14 residues. In germline, CDR1 is MNHEY, CDR2 SMNVEV (reference sequence). In nucleotides, the CDR3 is TGTGCCAGCAGCATGGACAGGCTCAATCAGCCCCAGCATTTT. As protein: CASSMDRLNQPQHF.

CDR3 nucleotide sequence: TGTGCCAGCACCATGAACCTAGCGGACTCCTACAATGAGCAGTTCTTC. It codes for CASTMNLADSYNEQFF. The gene calls are TRBV27 and TRBJ2-1; 7 nucleotides match TRBD2. CDR3 size: 16 residues. V shed 7 bases and J 0 bases; nucleotides not matched to a gene: 9. Germline V gene data show CDR1 as MNHEY and CDR2 as SMNVEV (reference sequence).

The rearrangement links TRBV6-5 to TRBJ1-1, with TRBD1 matching 9 bases. Trimming cost V 5 bases and J 5 bases; bases outside gene matches: 9. Germline CDR1 and CDR2: MNHEY and SVGAGI. This CDR3 is built from 15 residues. The CDR3 coding sequence is TGTGCCAGCAGTAAGCCGGGACAGGGTGGTACTGAAGCTTTCTTT. Its translation: CASSKPGQGGTEAFF.

V gene TRBV4-1 combines with J gene TRBJ1-3, with TRBD1 matching 7 bases. The V gene end was trimmed by 0 bases and the J gene end by 0 bases; junction bases not matched to a gene: 8. CDR1 MGHRA and CDR2 YSYEKL come from the germline V gene. This CDR3 has 18 amino acids. CDR3 residues: CASSQDSTGASSGNTIYF. The CDR3, as DNA: TGCGCCAGCAGCCAAGATTCTACAGGGGCGAGCTCTGGAAACACCATATATTTT.

This clone occurred once. The chain recombines TRBV5-1 with TRBJ2-7; TRBD1 agrees at 9 bases. Germline V gene data show CDR1 as SGHRS and CDR2 as YFSETQ. The V segment lost 4 bases and the J segment 4 bases; nucleotides outside the gene matches: 9. This CDR3 contains 15 residues. The CDR3 DNA is TGCGCCAGCAGCCTAACCGGGACAGGGAGGTACGAGCAGTACTTC. Its translation is CASSLTGTGRYEQYF.

The V gene is TRBV7-3, the J gene TRBJ2-3; TRBD2 matches 9 bases. J lost 4 bases, V lost 1 base, and 9 bases had no gene match. From germline, CDR1 is SGHTA and CDR2 FQGTGA. The CDR3 length is 17 residues. The CDR3 protein is CASSLMAAGGGSDTQYF. The CDR3 DNA sequence: TGTGCCAGCAGCTTAATGGCAGCGGGAGGAGGATCAGATACGCAGTATTTT.

This clone was picked up a small number of times. The chain joins TRBV2 to TRBJ2-3; D gene uncertain. The V gene lost 1 base and the J gene lost 2 bases, with 7 bases spanning the gap. The CDR3 totals 14 residues. Germline CDR1 reads SNHLY; CDR2 reads FYNNEI. CDR3 bases: TGTGCCAGCAGTGAAGGGCTGATCACAGATACGCAGTATTTT. The encoded protein is CASSEGLITDTQYF.

The rearrangement uses TRBV5-1 and TRBJ2-2; no firm D call. The CDR3 consists of 14 residues. Trimming took 7 bases from V and 4 from J, leaving 14 bases between them. The germline V gene has CDR1 SGHRS and CDR2 YFSETQ. CDR3 DNA sequence: TGCGCCAGCTTCCCGAACTCGGGCACCGGGGAGCTGTTTTTT. It encodes CASFPNSGTGELFF.

This clone showed up just once. The CDR3 coding sequence is TGCGCCAGCAGCTTGGACGGGACTAACAATGAGCAGTTCTTC. Amino acid sequence: CASSLDGTNNEQFF. The rearrangement joins TRBV5-1 to TRBJ2-1; 7 nucleotides line up with TRBD2. Germline CDR1 reads SGHRS; CDR2 reads YFSETQ. Germline trimming cut 0 bases from V and 5 bases from J; bases unmatched to any gene: 2. The CDR3 spans 14 residues.

V is TRBV9 and J is TRBJ2-7, with TRBD2 as a possible D gene (6 bases). The CDR3 totals 15 residues. V shed 0 bases and J shed 4 bases, with 14 bases lying between them. Germline values: CDR1 SGDLS, CDR2 YYNGEE. The CDR3 region has the DNA TGTGCCAGCAGCGTAGCTGCTAGCGAGAATTACGAGCAGTACTTC. Protein: CASSVAASENYEQYF.

This chain links TRBV18 with TRBJ1-2; unclear D gene. Trimming cost V 1 base and J 2 bases, with 11 bases left between them. The CDR3 contains 15 residues. Germline V gene sequence: CDR1 KGHSH, CDR2 LQKENI. CDR3 sequence: CASSPQPKRNYGYTF. The CDR3 nucleotides read TGTGCCAGCTCACCACAACCAAAGAGGAACTATGGCTACACCTTC.